The 2 T cell receptor beta chains presented below share a single source sample, sequenced in a study of blood T cell repertoires in COVID-19 (dated by TCRdb to 2020 to 2021). Library creation used the immunoSEQ multiplex PCR assay. What TCRdb holds here is the immuneACCESS table cut down to in-frame rearrangements. Part of the clones is not present; checked against another copy, under half of the missing clones reflect an unresolved V gene, and the others are unexplained. In all, the sample holds tens of thousands of clones, and 65% to 85% of those were seen once. About 15% of the sample rests with the top ten. The sample comprised peripheral blood. These receptors originate from a man in his 70s with active COVID-19.

V usage is TRBV13 and J usage is TRBJ2-1, with 8 bases identical to TRBD2. CDR1 is PRHDT, CDR2 FYEKMQ, per germline (reference sequence). This CDR3 is 17 amino acids long. Trimming at V came to 4 bases and at J to 1 base, leaving 9 bases not matched to a gene. CDR3 sequence reads: CASSSSGGPPSYNEQFF. DNA for the CDR3: TGTGCCAGCAGCTCAAGCGGGGGTCCCCCATCCTACAATGAGCAGTTCTTC.

This clone was seen only a few times. The chain joins TRBV4-2 to TRBJ2-7; tentatively, D is TRBD2 (5 bases). The germline V gene encodes CDR1 LGHNA and CDR2 YNFKEQ. The V gene lost 5 bases and the J gene lost 5 bases, with 16 bases spanning the gap. The CDR3 consists of 14 residues. The CDR3 DNA sequence: TGTGCCAGCAGCAGAGGGCTAGAGCTCGACGAGCAGTACTTC. As protein: CASSRGLELDEQYF.